These 16 T cell receptor beta chains share one sample of origin, sequenced in a study of blood T cell repertoires in COVID-19. Method: immunoSEQ multiplex PCR; TCRdb's copy keeps in-frame clones and lacks some. This table holds under 200,000 clones, 75% to 90% found once. The sequenced sample was PBMCs or T cells enriched from blood (not recorded which). The receptors originated from a woman aged 55-69 years who had recovered from COVID-19.

The rearrangement links TRBV7-2 to TRBJ2-7; D perhaps matches TRBD2 (5 bases). Germline CDR1 SGHTA, CDR2 FQGNSA. The V and J ends lost 4 bases and 4 bases respectively, with 14 bases between them. The CDR3 is 14 amino acids. DNA of the CDR3: TGTGCCAGCAGCTCTGGACTCGGCGGGTACGAGCAGTACTTC. This gives the protein CASSSGLGGYEQYF.

The chain links TRBV14 to TRBJ1-2; D perhaps matches TRBD1 (6 bases). Germline values: CDR1 SGHDN, CDR2 FVKESK. The ends were cut back, 3 bases at V and 2 bases at J, with 7 bases in the middle. CDR3 length: 13 residues. The CDR3 coding sequence is TGTGCCAGCAGCCAGCAGGGGAACTATGGCTACACCTTC. This translates into CASSQQGNYGYTF.

A few counts support this clone. The chain combines TRBV5-1 with TRBJ2-2; D is unclear. The germline V and J ends were trimmed by 4 bases and 1 base, with 14 bases remaining between them. In germline, CDR1 is SGHRS, CDR2 YFSETQ. The CDR3 runs to 16 residues. CDR3 sequence reads: CASSPGWSRNTGELFF. The CDR3 region has the DNA TGCGCCAGCAGCCCGGGTTGGAGCCGGAACACCGGGGAGCTGTTTTTT.

This clone occurred a few times. This chain uses TRBV5-1 with TRBJ2-7; D is undetermined. CDR1 is SGHRS and CDR2 is YFSETQ in the germline V gene. This CDR3 comprises 13 residues. Trimming removed 0 bases at V and 3 bases at J, with 7 bases between. The CDR3 DNA sequence: TGCGCCAGCAGCTTGGGAGCAGGCTACGAGCAGTACTTC. Protein sequence: CASSLGAGYEQYF.

The CDR3 sequence: CASSIGSGSVYEQYF. For the CDR3, the DNA is TGTGCCAGTAGTATCGGTAGCGGGAGCGTCTACGAGCAGTACTTC. The chain has TRBV19 and TRBJ2-7, with TRBD2 matching over 9 bases. V lost 3 bases, J lost 3 bases, and 6 bases stayed unmatched. The germline V gene has CDR1 LNHDA and CDR2 SQIVND (reference sequence). There are 15 residues in the CDR3.

The chain couples TRBV5-1 to TRBJ2-1; TRBD1 agrees at 11 bases. This CDR3 contains 16 residues. Trimming cost V 3 bases and J 9 bases; bases outside gene matches: 11. Germline V CDR1 and CDR2: SGHRS, YFSETQ. CDR3 coding DNA: TGCGCCAGCAGCTACCTCCGGGACAGGGGGTATAGTGAGCAGTTCTTC. Translation: CASSYLRDRGYSEQFF.

The V and J genes are TRBV4-1 and TRBJ2-7; D uncertain. The CDR3 contains 14 residues. Trimming took off 0 bases at V and 7 bases at J, with 13 bases between the two ends. The germline V gene has CDR1 MGHRA and CDR2 YSYEKL. Here the CDR3 DNA reads TGCGCCAGCAGCCAAGACTTGGCGGTGCGGGAGCAGTACTTC. Protein product: CASSQDLAVREQYF.

The chain is built from TRBV7-9 and TRBJ2-3, with TRBD2 identical over 10 bases. V trimming: 3 bases; J trimming: 1 base; junction bases outside the gene matches: 4. The CDR3 runs to 16 residues. The germline CDR1 and CDR2 sequences are SEHNR and FQNEAQ (reference sequence). CDR3 loop: CASSLAGTSGTDTQYF. The CDR3 DNA reads as TGTGCCAGCAGCTTGGCCGGGACTAGCGGCACAGATACGCAGTATTTT.

The J gene is TRBJ2-7, the V gene TRBV2; no firm D call. Germline V CDR1 and CDR2: SNHLY, FYNNEI. The CDR3 is 10 residues long. V was cut by 8 bases and J by 5 bases, with 7 bases left in between. In DNA form, the CDR3 reads TGTGCCAGCCGACTGGACGAGCAGTACTTC. Protein sequence: CASRLDEQYF.

The V and J genes are TRBV2 and TRBJ1-1, with D possibly TRBD1 on 6 matching bases. Per germline, CDR1 SNHLY and CDR2 FYNNEI. Trimming removed 8 bases from V and 0 bases from J, with 13 bases in between. The CDR3 covers 14 residues. This CDR3 reads CASLLQGLNTEAFF. The CDR3 DNA reads TGTGCCAGCCTCCTCCAGGGGTTGAACACTGAAGCTTTCTTT.

The V and J genes are TRBV2 and TRBJ1-5; D is perhaps TRBD1 (6 bases). The CDR3 extends over 15 amino acids. V was cut by 6 bases and J by 1 base, with 13 bases left in between. Germline CDR1 SNHLY, CDR2 FYNNEI. For the CDR3, the DNA is TGTGCCAGCAGCTCACAGGGTAGGAGCAATCAGCCCCAGCATTTT. This codes for CASSSQGRSNQPQHF. The entire variable domain, with the rest obtained from reference TRBV2 and TRBJ1-5, is as follows: EPEVTQTPSHQVTQMGQEVILRCVPISNHLYFYWYRQILGQKVEFLVSFYNNEISEKSEIFDDQFSVERPDGSNFTLKIRSTKLEDSAMYFCASSSQGRSNQPQHFGDGTRLSIL.

This clone was seen only once. The chain employs TRBV7-9 and TRBJ1-2; weak D call: TRBD1 (5 bases). Trimming pared 6 bases from V and 4 bases from J, leaving 18 bases between. CDR1 and CDR2 (germline): SEHNR, FQNEAQ (reference sequence). The CDR3 runs to 15 residues. CDR3 in amino acids: CASRGGRVDPYGYTF. The CDR3 DNA follows: TGTGCCAGCAGGGGGGGTCGGGTCGACCCCTATGGCTACACCTTC.

This rearrangement joins TRBV27 to TRBJ2-1, with 10 bases matching TRBD2. With V trimmed by 5 bases and J by 0 bases, 4 bases remained unmatched. Germline V gives CDR1 MNHEY, CDR2 SMNVEV (reference sequence). The CDR3 is 16 residues long. The CDR3 region has the DNA TGTGCCAGCAGTCCCGTAGCGGGAGGCTCCTACAATGAGCAGTTCTTC. It yields the protein CASSPVAGGSYNEQFF.

The chain links TRBV28 to TRBJ1-1; perhaps TRBD1 as D (5 bases). Germline V gives CDR1 MDHEN, CDR2 SYDVKM. The CDR3 is 14 residues long. The ends were cut back, 3 bases at V and 4 bases at J, with 12 bases in the middle. DNA of the CDR3: TGTGCCAGCAGTTTGGCAGGGAGGGGCACTGAAGCTTTCTTT. Its protein is CASSLAGRGTEAFF.

V is TRBV5-1 and J is TRBJ1-5; no definite D call. V was clipped by 0 bases and J by 2 bases, with 6 bases between them. CDR1 SGHRS and CDR2 YFSETQ come from the germline V gene. The CDR3 extends over 14 amino acids. CDR3 nucleotides: TGCGCCAGCAGCTTGGATTCGGGCAATCAGCCCCAGCATTTT. Its protein is CASSLDSGNQPQHF.

The chain has TRBV5-8 and TRBJ2-4, with D hard to call. Germline CDR1 reads SGHTS; CDR2 reads YDEGEE. CDR3 size: 14 residues. Trimming removed 0 bases from V and 0 bases from J, with 4 bases in between. The CDR3 sequence is CASSLGLAKNIQYF. The DNA for the CDR3 is TGTGCCAGCAGCTTGGGACTAGCCAAAAACATTCAGTACTTC.